A single sample is the source of the 25 T cell receptor beta chains below, sequenced in a study of blood T cells in healthy people across ages. PCR was performed a second time for about 7 to 12 cycles using a sample-barcoded 5' primer and a J-beta primer mix. TCRdb processed the 5' RACE reads anew with MiXCR; each CDR3 protein has one entry. The sample lists over 700,000 distinct CDR3 sequences, about 55% occurring once. The specimen sequenced was blood. These receptors came from a man older than 75 in good health.

V gene TRBV18 combines with J gene TRBJ2-5; D is uncertain. The J call may be mistaken, given a closer DNA end match to TRBJ2-7. Germline CDR1 reads KGHSH; CDR2 reads LQKENI. The CDR3 has 15 residues. CDR3 sequence reads: CASTLGKSTTYEQYF. CDR3 nucleotides: TGTGCCAGCACCTTGGGGAAATCGACGACCTACGAGCAGTACTTC.

This clonotype was recorded a few times. The chain uses TRBV5-1 and TRBJ1-1; 7 bases are shared with TRBD1. J was trimmed by 1 base and V by 6 bases; bases with no gene match: 6. The CDR3 has 14 amino acids. Germline CDR1 is SGHRS and CDR2 is YFSETQ. The CDR3 sequence is CASTSGTENTEAFF. CDR3 in DNA: TGCGCCAGCACATCCGGGACAGAGAACACTGAAGCTTTCTTT.

This clonotype was counted at least ten times. The V call is TRBV6-2 or TRBV6-3, the J call TRBJ2-1, with D perhaps TRBD2 (6 bases). This CDR3 spans 14 amino acids. Trimming pared 7 bases from V and 8 bases from J, leaving 18 bases between. Germline loops: CDR1 MNHEY, CDR2 SVGEGT. The CDR3 nucleotides read TGTGCCAGCATTGAGGCGGGATCAGGCGATGAGCAGTTCTTC. Translation: CASIEAGSGDEQFF.

The chain uses TRBV6-1 and TRBJ2-1; TRBD1 is a possible D gene (5 bases). The CDR3 runs 14 residues. Trimming stripped 8 bases from V and 6 bases from J, with 17 bases between. Per the germline V gene, CDR1 is MNHNS and CDR2 is SASEGT. CDR3 in amino acids: CASAKSRVSNEQFF. In nucleotides, the CDR3 is TGTGCCAGCGCCAAAAGCAGGGTCTCCAATGAGCAGTTCTTC.

The rearrangement uses TRBV3-1 and TRBJ2-7, with D perhaps being TRBD1 or TRBD2 (5 bases each). Germline CDR1 is LGHDT and CDR2 is YNNKEL (reference sequence). The CDR3 runs 14 residues. Trimming cost V 4 bases and J 0 bases, with 10 bases left between them. DNA of the CDR3: TGTGCCAGCAGCCGGGACGGGACCTCCTACGAGCAGTACTTC. This encodes CASSRDGTSYEQYF.

This clonotype has only a few counts. The chain has TRBV20-1 and TRBJ2-4, with a tentative D call TRBD2 (6 bases). Trimming cost V 4 bases and J 13 bases, with 23 bases left between them. In germline, CDR1 is DFQATT, CDR2 SNEGSKA (reference sequence). The CDR3 has 14 amino acids. In nucleotides, the CDR3 is TGCAGTGCTAACCGGGATAGCGGAGCGAATGAGCAGTACTTC. Translating gives CSANRDSGANEQYF.

This clonotype was seen only once. This chain uses TRBV20-1 with TRBJ2-7; tentatively, D is TRBD2 (6 bases). The CDR3 has 15 amino acids. Trimming pared 1 base from V and 7 bases from J, leaving 20 bases between. Per the germline V gene, CDR1 is DFQATT and CDR2 is SNEGSKA (reference sequence). In DNA form, the CDR3 reads TGCAGTGCTAGAGGGGAGACTAGTATCATGTATGAGCAGTACTTC. Its protein is CSARGETSIMYEQYF.

In this sample, this clonotype turned up a few times. The V gene is TRBV7-2, the J gene TRBJ2-1; D perhaps matches TRBD2 (6 bases). Trimming pared 5 bases from V and 6 bases from J, leaving 14 bases between. This CDR3 is built from 14 residues. From germline, CDR1 is SGHTA and CDR2 FQGNSA. The CDR3 region is CASSPGEAGNEQFF. The CDR3 region has the DNA TGTGCCAGCAGCCCGGGAGAGGCTGGCAATGAGCAGTTCTTC. Looking up the rest from reference TRBV7-2 and TRBJ2-1 gives the full variable domain: GAGVSQSPSNKVTEKGKDVELRCDPISGHTALYWYRQSLGQGLEFLIYFQGNSAPDKSGLPSDRFSAERTGGSVSTLTIQRTQQEDSAVYLCASSPGEAGNEQFFGPGTRLTVL.

The V gene is TRBV12-3 or TRBV12-4, the J gene TRBJ2-7, with D tentatively TRBD1 or TRBD2 (6 bases each). V was pared by 0 bases and J by 5 bases, with 17 bases between. This CDR3 contains 16 residues. CDR3 amino acids: CASSLAPGGGPDEQYF. CDR3 nucleotides: TGTGCCAGCAGTTTAGCGCCGGGTGGGGGGCCGGACGAGCAGTACTTC.

As regards this clonotype: An end of the junction differs from the germline gene, which may be a read error. The rearrangement links TRBV7-7 to TRBJ1-2, with TRBD1 as a possible D gene (6 bases). CDR3 length: 14 residues. Germline V CDR1 and CDR2: SSHAT, FNYEAQ (reference sequence). CDR3 in DNA: TGTGCTAGCAGCTTTGGGGGGGCTCTCTATGGCTACACCTTC. Amino acid sequence: CASSFGGALYGYTF.

The CDR3 region is CASSSFGTEAFF. The CDR3 DNA is TGCGCCAGCAGCTCGTTCGGGACTGAAGCTTTCTTT. The V gene is TRBV5-1, the J gene TRBJ1-1; D call uncertain. The CDR3 length is 12 residues. V lost 3 bases and J lost 5, with 8 bases in between. CDR1 is SGHRS, CDR2 YFSETQ, per germline. Full variable domain (missing parts from reference TRBV5-1 and TRBJ1-1): KAGVTQTPRYLIKTRGQQVTLSCSPISGHRSVSWYQQTPGQGLQFLFEYFSETQRNKGNFPGRFSGRQFSNSRSEMNVSTLELGDSALYLCASSSFGTEAFFGQGTRLTVV.

This clonotype occurred a few times. The chain is built from TRBV12-3 or TRBV12-4 and TRBJ2-7, with 11 bases fitting TRBD1. The V gene end was trimmed by 6 bases and the J gene end by 4 bases; junction bases not matched to a gene: 2. This CDR3 comprises 13 residues. CDR3 in DNA: TGTGCCAGCAGGGGACAGGGGGTTTACGAGCAGTACTTC. This gives the protein CASRGQGVYEQYF.

The CDR3 DNA sequence: TGTGCCAGCAGCCAAGGGTCCATCGAAAACTTCAATCAGCCCCAGCATTTT. It yields the protein CASSQGSIENFNQPQHF. V is TRBV3-1 and J is TRBJ1-5; no firm D call. The CDR3 runs 17 residues. Germline values: CDR1 LGHDT, CDR2 YNNKEL (reference sequence). V lost 1 base and J lost 3, with 16 bases in between.

The chain uses TRBV2 and TRBJ2-3, with 7 bases identical to TRBD2. Germline lookup yields CDR1 SNHLY and CDR2 FYNNEI. The CDR3 runs 15 residues. The V and J ends lost 9 bases and 8 bases, in that order; junction bases with no gene match: 17. CDR3 region: CARTIGRLPLGTQYF. In DNA, the CDR3 is TGTGCCAGGACTATCGGGAGGCTCCCTCTAGGTACGCAGTATTTT.

This clonotype showed up just a few times. The rearrangement uses TRBV27 and TRBJ2-7, with D possibly being TRBD2 (5 bases). This CDR3 spans 14 amino acids. The germline CDR1 and CDR2 sequences are MNHEY and SMNVEV (reference sequence). V was pared by 7 bases and J by 3 bases, with 16 bases between. The CDR3 coding sequence is TGTGCCAGCAAAGCGCGGGTCTCCCACTACGAGCAGTACTTC. Translating it yields CASKARVSHYEQYF.

V gene TRBV6-2 or TRBV6-3 combines with J gene TRBJ2-2, with D hard to call. V was clipped by 0 bases and J by 12 bases, with 11 bases between them. CDR3 length: 13 amino acids. The germline CDR1 and CDR2 sequences are MNHEY and SVGEGT. The CDR3 reads CASSYSTARQLFF. DNA for the CDR3: TGTGCCAGCAGTTACTCGACGGCGAGGCAGCTGTTTTTT.

There are a few counts of this clonotype. V is TRBV20-1 and J is TRBJ2-1, with D tentatively TRBD1 (6 bases). The length of the CDR3 is 12 residues. Germline CDR1 and CDR2: DFQATT and SNEGSKA (reference sequence). V lost 4 bases to trimming and J lost 6 bases, with 10 bases between them. The CDR3 DNA reads TGCAGTGCTAAGGGGGATTTCAATGAGCAGTTCTTC. Translated: CSAKGDFNEQFF.

The chain combines TRBV10-3 with TRBJ2-1; 15 bases line up with TRBD2. V shed 3 bases, J shed 7 bases, and the junction held 13 bases outside the gene matches. CDR3 length: 19 amino acids. Germline CDR1 ENHRY, CDR2 SYGVKD. CDR3 in DNA: TGTGCCATCAGTGACCCCGGGACTAGCGGGAGGACGACCCCAAATGAGCAGTTCTTC. It encodes CAISDPGTSGRTTPNEQFF.

As regards this clonotype: One end of the junction is discordant with germline, which a read error may explain. The CDR3 DNA sequence: TGTGCCAGCAGCCCCGGGGACAGGATAGCCAAAAGCATTCAGTACTTC. It is translated as CASSPGDRIAKSIQYF. The rearrangement uses TRBV11-1 and TRBJ2-4, with 8 nucleotides matching TRBD1. The CDR3 is 16 residues long. In germline, CDR1 is SGHAT, CDR2 FQDESV (reference sequence).

CDR3 sequence: CASSPGTTLYNEQFF. The CDR3, as DNA: TGTGCCAGCAGCCCCGGGACTACCTTGTACAATGAGCAGTTCTTC. This chain connects TRBV7-2 to TRBJ2-1; TRBD2 matches 7 bases. The germline V gene encodes CDR1 SGHTA and CDR2 FQGNSA. The CDR3 spans 15 residues. V gave up 5 bases and J gave up 4 bases; unmatched junction bases: 8.

The chain couples TRBV19 to TRBJ2-1; 11 bases are a match to TRBD2. CDR1 is LNHDA and CDR2 is SQIVND in the germline V gene (reference sequence). This CDR3 comprises 16 residues. Trimming removed 2 bases from V and 8 bases from J; junction bases left unmatched: 8. The CDR3 nucleotides read TGTGCCAGTAGTATATATCTCACTAGCGGGAGTCATGAGCAGTTCTTC. Residues: CASSIYLTSGSHEQFF.

The chain combines TRBV28 with TRBJ1-4; D ambiguous. Looked up from germline, CDR1 is MDHEN and CDR2 is SYDVKM. V was clipped by 8 bases and J by 8 bases, with 15 bases between them. The CDR3 length is 13 residues. CDR3: CASAPVLGEKLFF. The CDR3, as DNA: TGTGCCAGCGCCCCCGTCTTGGGCGAAAAACTGTTTTTT.

The V and J genes are TRBV6-5 and TRBJ1-3; 7 nucleotides agree with TRBD1. Trimming at V came to 6 bases and at J to 2 bases, leaving 4 bases not matched to a gene. This CDR3 spans 14 amino acids. Germline-derived CDR1 and CDR2 are MNHEY and SVGAGI. This CDR3 is CASRVTGTGNTIYF. The CDR3, as DNA: TGTGCCAGCAGAGTGACAGGGACTGGAAACACCATATATTTT.

There are a few counts of this clonotype. The CDR3 loop reads CSCDRGIDRYAYF. As DNA, the CDR3 is TGCAGCTGTGACAGGGGGATTGACAGATACGCGTATTTT. J is TRBJ2-3 and V is TRBV29-1; TRBD1 agrees at 9 bases. CDR1 is SQVTM and CDR2 is ANQGSEA in the germline V gene. Trimming took 8 bases from V and 14 from J; bases not matched to a gene: 17. The CDR3 is made up of 13 amino acids.

The CDR3 coding sequence is TGTGCCACCAGCAGAGTTCACCCTAGGTCCCTCGAGCAGTACTTC. This sequence encodes CATSRVHPRSLEQYF. The V gene is TRBV15, the J gene TRBJ2-7; D is unresolved. From germline, CDR1 is LNHNV and CDR2 YYDKDF (reference sequence). The CDR3 contains 15 residues. V was pared by 1 base and J by 6 bases, with 16 bases between.